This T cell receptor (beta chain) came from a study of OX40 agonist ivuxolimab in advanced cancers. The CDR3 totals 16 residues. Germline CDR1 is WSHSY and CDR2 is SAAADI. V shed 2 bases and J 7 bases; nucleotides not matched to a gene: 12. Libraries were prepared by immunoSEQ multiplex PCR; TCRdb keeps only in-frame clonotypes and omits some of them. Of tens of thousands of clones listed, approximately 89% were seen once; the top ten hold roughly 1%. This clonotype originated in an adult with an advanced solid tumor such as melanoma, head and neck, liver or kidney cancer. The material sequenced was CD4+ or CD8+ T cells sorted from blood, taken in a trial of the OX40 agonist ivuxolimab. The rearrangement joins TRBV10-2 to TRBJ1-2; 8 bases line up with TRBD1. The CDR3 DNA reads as TGCGCCAGCAGTGAGCCACGACAGGGGTCCCGGGGTGGCTACACCTTC. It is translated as CASSEPRQGSRGGYTF.